Sequencing of this T cell receptor beta chain was carried out in a study of T cell responses to AZD1222 COVID-19 vaccine. There are a few counts of this clone. The antigen is undetermined. Overall study results and limits: The number of AZD1222 recipients seropositive at baseline was only 5 to 7.

Germline lookup yields CDR1 MNHEY and CDR2 SVGEGT. There are 12 residues in the CDR3. Trimming shortened V by 5 bases and J by 4 bases, and 9 bases separated the two germline ends. Produced via immunoSEQ multiplex PCR; TCRdb's table is partial and in-frame only. Here the sample spans about 150,000 clones, roughly 91% being singletons. The clonotype comes from an adult who received the AZD1222 COVID-19 vaccine. Material: peripheral blood, obtained 28 days after the second AZD1222 dose. This chain uses TRBV6-2 or TRBV6-3 with TRBJ2-7; D remains ambiguous. CDR3 DNA: TGTGCCAGCAGTCTAACCCCATACGAGCAGTACTTC. Protein: CASSLTPYEQYF.